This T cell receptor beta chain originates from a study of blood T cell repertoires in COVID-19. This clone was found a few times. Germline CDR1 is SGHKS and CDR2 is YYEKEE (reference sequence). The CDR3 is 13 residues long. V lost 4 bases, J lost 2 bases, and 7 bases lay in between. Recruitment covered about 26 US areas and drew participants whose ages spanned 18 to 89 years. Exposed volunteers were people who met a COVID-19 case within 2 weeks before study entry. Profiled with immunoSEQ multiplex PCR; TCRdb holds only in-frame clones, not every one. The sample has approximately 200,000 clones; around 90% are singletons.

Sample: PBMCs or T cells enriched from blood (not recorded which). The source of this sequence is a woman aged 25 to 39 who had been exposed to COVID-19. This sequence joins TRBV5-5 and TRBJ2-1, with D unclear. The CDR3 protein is CASSRAPYNEQFF. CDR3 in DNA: TGTGCCAGCAGCCGCGCCCCCTACAATGAGCAGTTCTTC.